These 9 T cell receptor beta chains came from one sample sequenced in a study of T-cell memory formation after mild COVID-19. In TCRdb, the 5' RACE reads were re-called with MiXCR into one record per CDR3 protein. The profile covers a few hundred thousand distinct CDR3 sequences, with about 16% appearing a single time and about a fifth taken by the ten largest. Sequenced: PBMCs or a T cell subset sorted from them (not recorded which). The receptors were sampled from a man between 18 and 35 years old who had mild COVID-19 (a few samples of this study predate the infection). Cell type and time point are not known.

The gene calls are TRBV5-1 and TRBJ1-1; 7 nucleotides align to TRBD1. This CDR3 has 15 amino acids. V dropped 4 bases and J dropped 4; count of bases not matched to a gene: 10. CDR1 and CDR2 (germline): SGHRS, YFSETQ. The DNA of the CDR3 is TGCGCCAGCAGCGAACCGGACAGGCTCAGCACTGAAGCTTTCTTT. Its translation: CASSEPDRLSTEAFF.

V gene TRBV10-2 combines with J gene TRBJ2-5, with 12 bases that match TRBD2. V lost 10 bases to trimming and J lost 0 bases; unmatched junction nucleotides: 15. CDR3 length: 18 amino acids. Germline lookup yields CDR1 WSHSY and CDR2 SAAADI. CDR3 region: CAMLGLAGTTLYQETQYF. CDR3 coding DNA: TGCGCCATGCTTGGACTAGCGGGGACAACCTTGTACCAAGAGACCCAGTACTTC.

This clonotype has just a few counts. The J gene is TRBJ1-3, the V gene TRBV3-1; a weak D match, TRBD1 (5 bases). Trimming left V 3 bases short and J 8 bases short, with 8 bases between. CDR1 and CDR2 from the germline V gene are LGHDT and YNNKEL (reference sequence). The CDR3 extends over 12 amino acids. Here the CDR3 reads CASSQGVYTIYF. The CDR3, as DNA: TGTGCCAGCAGCCAGGGGGTATACACCATATATTTT.

This clonotype was picked up many times. The chain employs TRBV25-1 and TRBJ1-1; D perhaps matches TRBD1 (6 bases). The length of the CDR3 is 15 residues. Trimming left V 1 base short and J 0 bases short, with 9 bases between. Per the germline V gene, CDR1 is MGHDK and CDR2 is SYGVNS. CDR3 loop: CASSELGGMNTEAFF. The CDR3 DNA sequence: TGTGCCAGCAGTGAATTGGGGGGCATGAACACTGAAGCTTTCTTT.

The V call is TRBV5-1, the J call TRBJ2-5, with D possibly being TRBD2 (5 bases). CDR1 and CDR2 (germline): SGHRS, YFSETQ. The germline V and J ends were trimmed by 6 bases and 7 bases, with 16 bases remaining between them. The CDR3 loop spans 13 amino acids. This chain's CDR3 is CASNRSGTRTQYF. The CDR3 coding sequence is TGCGCCAGCAACCGGAGCGGCACGCGGACCCAGTACTTC.

This clonotype was counted between two and nine times. The rearrangement uses TRBV4-1 and TRBJ1-2; 7 nucleotides match TRBD1. J gave up 0 bases and V 4 bases, and 5 bases lay outside the gene matches. Per germline, CDR1 MGHRA and CDR2 YSYEKL. This CDR3 region has 15 residues. CDR3 amino acids: CASSLRDSPNYGYTF. The CDR3 bases are TGCGCCAGCAGCCTCCGGGACAGCCCTAACTATGGCTACACCTTC.

Only a few counts were recorded for this clonotype. The chain is built from TRBV7-8 and TRBJ2-1; D ambiguous. CDR1 and CDR2 (germline): SGHVS, FQNEAQ. The CDR3 has 12 residues. The V gene lost 1 base and the J gene lost 10 bases, with 8 bases spanning the gap. The CDR3, as DNA: TGTGCCAGCAGCTTAGACGGAAAAGAGCAGTTCTTC. It encodes CASSLDGKEQFF. Full variable domain (outside the CDR3, taken from reference TRBV7-8 and TRBJ2-1): GAGVSQSPRYKVAKRGQDVALRCDPISGHVSLFWYQQALGQGPEFLTYFQNEAQLDKSGLPSDRFFAERPEGSVSTLKIQRTQQEDSAVYLCASSLDGKEQFFGPGTRLTVL.

The chain joins TRBV28 to TRBJ1-4; no definite D call. The CDR3 length is 13 residues. CDR1 is MDHEN and CDR2 is SYDVKM in the germline V gene. V was pared by 10 bases and J by 8 bases, with 17 bases between. The CDR3 is CAIRTGIDEKLFF. The CDR3 DNA follows: TGTGCCATCCGGACCGGGATAGACGAAAAACTGTTTTTT.

The rearrangement links TRBV6-2 or TRBV6-3 to TRBJ1-2; D is undetermined. Germline CDR1 MNHEY, CDR2 SVGEGT. The CDR3 spans 16 residues. V was pared by 4 bases and J by 2 bases, with 17 bases between. The CDR3 sequence: CASSSFKGGLNYGYTF. The CDR3 bases are TGTGCCAGCAGTTCCTTTAAGGGCGGCCTGAACTATGGCTACACCTTC.